The rows below give T cell receptor beta chains drawn from one sample of a study of identical twins. Using its own MiXCR run on the 5' RACE reads, TCRdb lists one record per CDR3 protein. The top ten hold over 2.5% of the sample, which has approximately 500,000 distinct CDR3 sequences, around 24% seen once. These data were also reused for a study on T cells expressing NK-cell markers.

The sequenced sample consisted of CD4+ T cells sorted from blood. Receptor source: a woman younger than 35 in good health. The CDR3 runs from the conserved cysteine through the conserved F or W. Fields, in order: D gene, J gene, V gene, clone size, CDR3 protein, CDR3 DNA. D genes are given only for firm matches. Size is stated for part of the rows, as once, few or many counts, or as a class when the clone is expanded.

D gene: NA
J gene: TRBJ2-7
V gene: TRBV2
clone size: NA
CDR3 protein: CASKVTSEQYF
CDR3 DNA: TGTGCCAGCAAGGTCACCAGCGAGCAGTACTTC

D gene: NA
J gene: TRBJ2-2
V gene: TRBV24-1
clone size: NA
CDR3 protein: CATSDPGIGELFF
CDR3 DNA: TGTGCCACCAGTGATCCAGGGATCGGGGAGCTGTTTTTT

D gene: NA
J gene: TRBJ2-1
V gene: TRBV13
clone size: NA
CDR3 protein: CASSRRGFYNEQFF
CDR3 DNA: TGTGCCAGCAGCCGCCGAGGATTCTACAATGAGCAGTTCTTC

D gene: NA
J gene: TRBJ2-7
V gene: TRBV5-6
clone size: NA
CDR3 protein: CASSMAGLSSYEQYF
CDR3 DNA: TGTGCCAGCAGCATGGCGGGCCTCTCCTCCTACGAGCAGTACTTC

D gene: NA
J gene: TRBJ2-3
V gene: TRBV7-2
clone size: NA
CDR3 protein: CASSLDRDTASF
CDR3 DNA: TGTGCCAGCAGCTTAGACCGGGACACCGCCTCTTTT

D gene: NA
J gene: TRBJ2-3
V gene: TRBV5-1
clone size: few
CDR3 protein: CASNPRTANTDTQYF
CDR3 DNA: TGCGCCAGCAACCCCCGGACAGCCAACACAGATACGCAGTATTTT

D gene: NA
J gene: TRBJ1-1
V gene: TRBV20-1
clone size: once
CDR3 protein: CSATKESAFF
CDR3 DNA: TGCAGTGCCACCAAGGAGTCGGCTTTCTTT

D gene: NA
J gene: TRBJ1-6
V gene: TRBV6-5
clone size: NA
CDR3 protein: CASSSRRYYNSPLHF
CDR3 DNA: TGTGCCAGCAGTTCTCGACGGTACTATAATTCACCCCTCCACTTT

D gene: NA
J gene: TRBJ1-4
V gene: TRBV12-3/TRBV12-4
clone size: few
CDR3 protein: CASSSSDSRGRNEKLFF
CDR3 DNA: TGTGCCAGCAGTTCCTCGGACAGTCGGGGACGTAATGAAAAACTGTTTTTT

D gene: TRBD2
J gene: TRBJ2-3
V gene: TRBV12-3/TRBV12-4
clone size: many
CDR3 protein: CASVAGGTDTQYF
CDR3 DNA: TGTGCCAGCGTTGCGGGGGGCACAGATACGCAGTATTTT

D gene: NA
J gene: TRBJ2-3
V gene: TRBV29-1
clone size: few
CDR3 protein: CSVLPQGLTDTQYF
CDR3 DNA: TGCAGCGTCCTCCCGCAGGGGTTAACAGATACGCAGTATTTT

D gene: NA
J gene: TRBJ2-7
V gene: TRBV29-1
clone size: NA
CDR3 protein: CSVEEDRLVSEQYF
CDR3 DNA: TGCAGCGTTGAAGAAGACCGACTAGTTTCCGAGCAGTACTTC

D gene: TRBD1
J gene: TRBJ2-6
V gene: TRBV6-2/TRBV6-3
clone size: NA
CDR3 protein: CASSYSIDRGNLPGANVLTF
CDR3 DNA: TGTGCCAGCAGTTACTCGATAGACAGGGGGAATCTCCCCGGGGCCAACGTCCTGACTTTC

D gene: TRBD2
J gene: TRBJ2-3
V gene: TRBV5-1
clone size: NA
CDR3 protein: CASRPERELASTQYF
CDR3 DNA: TGCGCCAGCAGACCTGAGCGGGAGTTGGCAAGTACGCAGTATTTT

D gene: NA
J gene: TRBJ2-5
V gene: TRBV20-1
clone size: NA
CDR3 protein: CSARDGAETQETQYF
CDR3 DNA: TGCAGTGCTAGAGACGGGGCGGAGACCCAAGAGACCCAGTACTTC

D gene: NA
J gene: TRBJ2-6
V gene: TRBV12-3/TRBV12-4
clone size: few
CDR3 protein: CASSLMPSGANVLTF
CDR3 DNA: TGTGCCAGCAGTTTAATGCCCTCTGGGGCCAACGTCCTGACTTTC

D gene: TRBD2
J gene: TRBJ2-1
V gene: TRBV20-1
clone size: few
CDR3 protein: CSASRGGRYEQFF
CDR3 DNA: TGCAGTGCTAGTCGGGGAGGGCGCTATGAGCAGTTCTTC

D gene: NA
J gene: TRBJ1-1
V gene: TRBV7-6
clone size: NA
CDR3 protein: CASSRTPESAEAFF
CDR3 DNA: TGTGCCAGCAGCCGCACCCCGGAGAGCGCTGAAGCTTTCTTT

D gene: TRBD2
J gene: TRBJ2-1
V gene: TRBV20-1
clone size: few
CDR3 protein: CSARDGLSGSDEQFF
CDR3 DNA: TGCAGTGCTAGAGATGGCTTGAGCGGGAGCGATGAGCAGTTCTTC

D gene: NA
J gene: TRBJ1-2
V gene: TRBV18
clone size: few
CDR3 protein: CASSPSQGYTF
CDR3 DNA: TGTGCCAGCTCACCATCACAAGGCTACACCTTC

D gene: NA
J gene: TRBJ2-7
V gene: TRBV5-1
clone size: NA
CDR3 protein: CASSRDTAYEQYF
CDR3 DNA: TGCGCCAGCAGCAGAGACACGGCCTACGAGCAGTACTTC

D gene: NA
J gene: TRBJ1-1
V gene: TRBV4-3
clone size: few
CDR3 protein: CASSQDFGGRQAFF
CDR3 DNA: TGCGCCAGCAGCCAAGATTTTGGCGGGAGACAAGCTTTCTTT

D gene: NA
J gene: TRBJ1-1
V gene: TRBV20-1
clone size: NA
CDR3 protein: CSASRVYTEAFF
CDR3 DNA: TGCAGTGCTAGCAGGGTGTACACTGAAGCTTTCTTT

D gene: NA
J gene: TRBJ2-5
V gene: TRBV5-1
clone size: few
CDR3 protein: CASSPWATQETQYF
CDR3 DNA: TGCGCCAGCAGCCCTTGGGCAACTCAAGAGACCCAGTACTTC

D gene: TRBD2
J gene: TRBJ2-5
V gene: TRBV6-5
clone size: once
CDR3 protein: CASSYGTSGSGETQYF
CDR3 DNA: TGTGCCAGCAGTTACGGGACTAGCGGGAGCGGTGAGACCCAGTACTTC